This record looks at one TCR beta chain sequence and its context. Its recognized antigen is unknown. No quality values exist for individual bases; no much larger clone is one base distant. The label giving this sample's treatment or condition can be read as: live attenuated yellow fever vaccine strain. At each blood-draw timepoint, two biological replicates of bulk PBMCs were obtained. PBMCs were isolated from peripheral blood using a standard Ficoll-Paque protocol. TriZol was used to extract RNA from bulk PBMCs, CD4 and CD8 fractions, and dextramer-positive and dextramer-negative fractions. These data are taken from a study of T cells after yellow fever vaccination (dated by TCRdb to about 2019). For the study in its entirety: The SMART-Seq v4 Ultra Low Input RNA kit was used to prepare libraries from fractions with low cell numbers. Bulk TCR alpha and beta repertoires were sequenced longitudinally to track T-cell clones before and after primary and booster YFV17D yellow fever vaccination. Two healthy male donors, one aged 18 to 29 and one aged 30 to 40 years, made up the cohort. Blood was collected at multiple timepoints before and after primary and secondary immunization, and bulk PBMC replicates and cell subsets were isolated.

Compared with germline, V lacks 6 bases and J lacks 0 bases; bases without a gene match: 1. CDR1 SQVTM and CDR2 ANQGSEA were looked up in the germline V gene. The CDR3 holds 12 amino acids from the cysteine to the phenylalanine. Of the read, only the CDR3 DNA is kept; its 36 bases are in frame from base 1. Results the study describes overall, beyond this receptor: Compared with the primary T-cell response, the secondary T-cell response was weaker but faster, peaking on day 5 rather than day 15. Computational filtering was needed because FACS-sorted repertoires could contain abundant contaminating clonotypes from the bulk population. Only two donors were included in the study, so the extent to which the findings can be generalized is limited. A small fraction of clonotypes showed up in both the CD4 and CD8 compartments, probably as a result of convergent recombination. Most clones expanded after primary vaccination (roughly 96% of CD4 and 80% to 90% of CD8) were re-detected after the booster, suggesting that broad memory maintenance occurred.

TCR cDNA was synthesized by 5'RACE template switching, which introduced a universal primer site and unique molecular identifiers. cDNA synthesis was primed from both the TCR alpha and TCR beta constant segments. Two PCR steps were used to amplify libraries, with sample barcodes and sequencing adapters being added in the second step. Sequencing of the libraries was done on either Illumina HiSeq 2500 (2x100 bp) or NovaSeq (2x150 bp). The paper's data handling went like this. MIGEC was used to demultiplex reads and collapse the reads into UMI consensus sequences, and MiXCR was used for V(D)J alignment. Vaccine-responding clonotypes were identified with edgeR using replicate PBMC samples, with FDR below 0.01 and a log2 fold change above 5 up to day 15 being required. CD4 or CD8 identity was assigned to each bulk clonotype according to whether the clonotype was present at higher abundance in the sequenced CD4 repertoire or the sequenced CD8 repertoire. The public reads were reprocessed in TCRdb via fastp at Q25 and MiXCR, keeping in-frame beta chains. Entries that share a CDR3 protein sequence are merged under the most common genes and DNA. In this record, the V and J calls reflect TCRdb's handling and not the investigators' own analysis. The sample has about 330,000 distinct CDR3 sequences on record, approximately 8% of them singletons. About 16% of the sample lies in the top ten.

The TCR comes from a man younger than 35 who received the YFV17D yellow fever vaccine. Rearrangement joined TRBV29-1 to TRBJ1-2, with 7 bases aligning to TRBD1. The starting material was PBMCs, obtained about 49 days after the first yellow fever vaccination. The nucleotides are TGCAGCGTGCAGGGGGCTAACTATGGCTACACCTTC. It translates as CSVQGANYGYTF.